What follows is one T cell receptor (beta chain) and its context. Its cognate antigen has yet to be identified. Base qualities are missing; no much larger clone stands one base away. The source of the sample is a study of CD8+ T cells in alopecia areata listed by TCRdb under 2018. Regarding the study in general: The treated patients took part in an open-label pilot trial in which moderate-to-severe alopecia areata was treated with oral tofacitinib at 5 to 10 mg twice daily. Tofacitinib was given for 6 to 18 months, followed by 6 months of follow-up off drug to assess delayed response and recurrence. Scalp clonality was compared among normal scalp (n=4), patchy alopecia areata scalp (n=8), and alopecia totalis/universalis scalp (n=8). Tofacitinib-treated patients had biopsies at baseline and at 4 and 24 weeks of treatment, with a later scalp biopsy in several patients. TCRbeta CDR3 regions were amplified by immunoSEQ multiplex PCR with 35 Vbeta forward and 13 Jbeta reverse primers. RNA was extracted with the PAXgene miRNA kit for fixed scalp, the miRNeasy kit for PBMCs, and the RNeasy kit for mouse skin. To study T cell clonal expansion in alopecia areata, the researchers applied high-throughput TCRbeta sequencing to both the C3H/HeJ mouse model and human patients. On the human side, TCRbeta sequencing was run on scalp tissue and on sorted CD4+ and CD8+ peripheral blood T cells from healthy controls and from alopecia areata patients with either patchy or totalis/universalis disease. For the treated patients, the SALT score, which quantifies what percentage of scalp surface area is affected, served as the measure of disease severity.

Receptor amplification or capture employed the immunoSEQ multiplex PCR assay. RNA was extracted from all samples and reverse transcribed into cDNA as template for TCR sequencing. SuperScript III was used to make first-strand cDNA, primed with a 2:1 mix of oligo-dT and random hexamers. A synthetic immune receptor repertoire was used to measure amplification bias, and any remaining bias was corrected computationally. In the original analysis: Raw reads were preprocessed to remove errors, and CDR3 was defined according to IMGT conventions as the region from the conserved cysteine to phenylalanine. Clonality was computed as 1 minus the Shannon entropy, with the entropy normalized by log2 of the number of productive unique TCRs. Whether each scalp clone was CD4 or CD8 was inferred by checking scalp TCRbeta sequences against the CD4 and CD8 repertoires from sorted blood. This is the immuneACCESS table as TCRdb keeps it, with only in-frame sequences that have V and J called. A part of the clones is gone; compared with another copy, unresolved V genes explain less than half, and the rest is unexplained. For V, J and clone size, that table is used; D and trimming come from the DNA. In this sample the table shows 150,000 to 200,000 clones, roughly 60% of which occur a single time. The biggest ten clones account for 11% to 15% of the sample.

The sample's time point, from its label and the paper: about 25 weeks on oral tofacitinib. Explained via the paper, the treatment or condition label denotes: oral pan-JAK inhibitor, 5-10 mg twice daily. Peripheral blood and lesional scalp punch biopsies were obtained from patients with alopecia areata. PBMCs were isolated by density centrifugation and stained for CD3, CD4 and CD8, after which CD4+ and CD8+ T cells were sorted on a FACSAria. The research as a whole found: Unlike mouse skin, which is dominated by gammadelta T cells, normal human skin has resident alphabeta T cells that are also sequenced, and this complicates analysis of the scalp TCR repertoire. Because the treated cohort was small and included a single nonresponder, larger studies are needed to assess links between baseline CD8+ expansion and response. During tofacitinib treatment, many expanded lesional clones remained in scalp and blood, and this persistence may partly explain relapse after treatment is stopped. TCR sequences shared between patients were less clear than in mice, possibly partly because of HLA diversity in the patient population. Higher clonality and more expanded CD8+ clones were observed in lesional scalp than in normal scalp, particularly in alopecia totalis/universalis, a finding suggestive of antigenic drive. With tofacitinib, both scalp clonality and the number of expanded CD8+ clones among the top 100 scalp clones went down significantly.

Reading the germline V gene gives CDR1 SGHDT and CDR2 YYEEEE. The CDR3, from cysteine to phenylalanine, totals 16 residues. The CDR3 DNA has 48 bases and is translated from base 1. V was cut back by 1 base and J by 6 bases, leaving a gap of 17 bases between them. The receptor was isolated from a human donor with alopecia areata. The chain employs TRBV5-6 and TRBJ1-5; a tentative D match to TRBD1 spans 6 bases. This specimen was CD4+ T cells sorted from blood, taken at week 24, from a patient treated with tofacitinib. The nucleotide sequence is TGTGCCAGCAGCTTGTCTTCCGGAGGGGGGGGTCAGCCCCAGCATTTT. Its translation is CASSLSSGGGGQPQHF.